The 28 T cell receptor beta chains given below trace back to one sample, sequenced in a study of blood T cell repertoires in COVID-19. Data came from immunoSEQ multiplex PCR; TCRdb stores just in-frame clones and leaves some out. This table holds around 250,000 clones, approximately 87% found once. The sequenced material came from peripheral blood. The source of these receptors is a man between 60 and 70 years old who had recovered from COVID-19.

The V gene is TRBV30, the J gene TRBJ2-3; TRBD2 agrees at 13 bases. Germline CDR1 GTSNPN, CDR2 SVGIG (reference sequence). With 2 bases clipped from V and 6 bases from J, the junction kept 5 bases outside the gene matches. This CDR3 spans 15 amino acids. The CDR3 sequence: CAWSPTSGRSDTQYF. CDR3 DNA sequence: TGTGCCTGGAGTCCGACTAGCGGGAGGTCGGATACGCAGTATTTT.

The gene calls are TRBV4-1 and TRBJ2-2; TRBD2 aligns across 7 bases. CDR1 is MGHRA and CDR2 is YSYEKL in the germline V gene. Unmatched junction bases numbered 7, after V lost 0 bases and J lost 6 bases. The CDR3 is 16 amino acids. CDR3 nucleotides: TGCGCCAGCAGCCAAGACCCCTCGGGGGGTTCCGGGGAGCTGTTTTTT. Translated: CASSQDPSGGSGELFF.

This clone was observed once. The gene calls are TRBV19 and TRBJ1-5; D is ambiguous. CDR3 length: 17 amino acids. Germline loops: CDR1 LNHDA, CDR2 SQIVND (reference sequence). The V end lost 0 bases, the J end lost 2 bases, and 14 bases lay between the germline ends. DNA for the CDR3: TGTGCCAGTAGTATAGATTTGGACTCACGAGGCAATCAGCCCCAGCATTTT. Translating gives CASSIDLDSRGNQPQHF.

The CDR3 bases are TGTGCCAGCGGGGGACAGGGGGCATGGGAGACCCAGTACTTC. It translates to CASGGQGAWETQYF. The genes are TRBV28 and TRBJ2-5; 12 bases are shared with TRBD1. The germline V gene encodes CDR1 MDHEN and CDR2 SYDVKM. V dropped 8 bases and J dropped 5; count of bases not matched to a gene: 6. The CDR3 covers 14 residues.

This sequence joins TRBV7-2 and TRBJ2-1, with D hard to call. V lost 2 bases and J lost 5, with 7 bases in between. CDR1 SGHTA and CDR2 FQGNSA come from the germline V gene. The CDR3 consists of 13 residues. CDR3 coding DNA: TGTGCCAGCAGCTTATACAAGAACAATGAGCAGTTCTTC. As protein: CASSLYKNNEQFF. Full variable domain (rest looked up from reference TRBV7-2 and TRBJ2-1): GAGVSQSPSNKVTEKGKDVELRCDPISGHTALYWYRQSLGQGLEFLIYFQGNSAPDKSGLPSDRFSAERTGGSVSTLTIQRTQQEDSAVYLCASSLYKNNEQFFGPGTRLTVL.

DNA of the CDR3: TGTGCCAGTACCCCTCGGAGGCTCGGTTCCAAAAACATTCAGTACTTC. Amino acid sequence: CASTPRRLGSKNIQYF. The V call is TRBV19, the J call TRBJ2-4; weak D call: TRBD2 (5 bases). The germline V gene encodes CDR1 LNHDA and CDR2 SQIVND (reference sequence). CDR3 length equals 16 residues. Trimming removed 7 bases at V and 2 bases at J, with 18 bases between.

The chain couples TRBV5-1 to TRBJ1-2; 8 bases agree with TRBD1. CDR1 is SGHRS, CDR2 YFSETQ, per germline. With V trimmed by 0 bases and J by 6 bases, 4 bases remained unmatched. The CDR3 loop spans 14 amino acids. CDR3 in DNA: TGCGCCAGCAGCTTGGCGGCAGGGGGCGATGGCTACACCTTC. Its protein is CASSLAAGGDGYTF.

The genes are TRBV6-5 and TRBJ1-2, with TRBD1 as a possible D gene (6 bases). This CDR3 region has 13 residues. Germline V gene data show CDR1 as MNHEY and CDR2 as SVGAGI. V gave up 6 bases and J gave up 1 base, with 9 bases separating them. The CDR3 here is CASRTGLNYGYTF. The DNA of the CDR3 is TGTGCCAGCAGGACAGGCCTTAACTATGGCTACACCTTC.

The rearrangement joins TRBV9 to TRBJ2-7, with 8 nucleotides matching TRBD2. The germline V gene has CDR1 SGDLS and CDR2 YYNGEE. J gave up 3 bases and V 0 bases, and 5 bases lay outside the gene matches. The length of the CDR3 is 15 residues. CDR3 loop: CASSVGDGRVYEQYF. CDR3 DNA: TGTGCCAGCAGCGTAGGAGACGGGAGGGTCTACGAGCAGTACTTC.

The CDR3 is CASRMAGEFEQYF. CDR3 coding DNA: TGTGCCAGCCGAATGGCGGGGGAATTCGAGCAGTACTTC. J is TRBJ2-7 and V is TRBV6-5; the match to TRBD2 covers 7 bases. V dropped 8 bases and J dropped 6; count of bases not matched to a gene: 10. The CDR3 extends over 13 amino acids. The germline CDR1 and CDR2 sequences are MNHEY and SVGAGI.

This clone was counted at least ten times. The chain couples TRBV6-6 to TRBJ2-5; TRBD1 might be the D (5 bases). CDR3 size: 15 residues. The V gene lost 2 bases and the J gene lost 5 bases, with 15 bases spanning the gap. Per the germline V gene, CDR1 is MNHNY and CDR2 is SVGAGI (reference sequence). The CDR3: CASSYDHRSGETQYF. DNA for the CDR3: TGTGCCAGCAGTTACGATCACAGGTCTGGGGAGACCCAGTACTTC.

This clone is a singleton in its sample. The V gene is TRBV9, the J gene TRBJ2-5; D is unresolved. V was cut by 1 base and J by 2 bases, with 15 bases left in between. There are 16 residues in the CDR3. The V gene's germline CDR1 is SGDLS and CDR2 YYNGEE. CDR3 region: CASSVCSLWPQETQYF. The CDR3 bases are TGTGCCAGCAGCGTATGTTCTTTATGGCCGCAAGAGACCCAGTACTTC.

The rearrangement links TRBV7-9 to TRBJ1-4; 7 bases map to TRBD1. V lost 5 bases, J lost 4 bases, and 10 bases stayed unmatched. The CDR3 spans 16 residues. Germline V gene data show CDR1 as SEHNR and CDR2 as FQNEAQ (reference sequence). In DNA, the CDR3 is TGTGCCAGCAGCCCCGGGACAGCCGGGGATAATGAAAAACTGTTTTTT. The encoded protein is CASSPGTAGDNEKLFF.

This clone was seen once. The J gene is TRBJ1-6, the V gene TRBV6-5, with 8 bases fitting TRBD1. Germline trimming cut 6 bases from V and 7 bases from J; bases unmatched to any gene: 5. From germline, CDR1 is MNHEY and CDR2 SVGAGI. This CDR3 is 14 amino acids long. Written as DNA, the CDR3 is TGTGCCAGCAGGGCGACAGGGGACAATTCACCCCTCCACTTT. This encodes CASRATGDNSPLHF.

V usage is TRBV19 and J usage is TRBJ2-1; 8 nucleotides match TRBD2. With 4 bases clipped from V and 0 bases from J, the junction kept 14 bases outside the gene matches. The CDR3 spans 19 residues. Germline CDR1 LNHDA, CDR2 SQIVND (reference sequence). CDR3 coding DNA: TGTGCCAGTAGTACCCACGGGGCTGCCGGGACTAGCTCCTACAATGAGCAGTTCTTC. It is translated as CASSTHGAAGTSSYNEQFF.

The rearrangement joins TRBV7-9 to TRBJ1-1; D call uncertain. CDR3 size: 12 residues. Trimming took off 0 bases at V and 5 bases at J, with 4 bases between the two ends. Germline CDR1 reads SEHNR; CDR2 reads FQNEAQ (reference sequence). The DNA for the CDR3 is TGTGCCAGCAGCTTAGCCGTGACTGAAGCTTTCTTT. Translated: CASSLAVTEAFF.

The chain couples TRBV30 to TRBJ1-2; D not certain. The length of the CDR3 is 13 residues. Per the germline V gene, CDR1 is GTSNPN and CDR2 is SVGIG (reference sequence). V lost 4 bases and J 3 bases, leaving 12 bases between the germline ends. CDR3 sequence (DNA): TGTGCCTGGACCGGCGGGCAGGACTATGGCTACACCTTC. It is translated as CAWTGGQDYGYTF.

This chain links TRBV30 with TRBJ1-1, with a possible D match to TRBD1 (6 bases). The CDR3 sequence is 13 residues long. Germline loops: CDR1 GTSNPN, CDR2 SVGIG (reference sequence). The V and J ends lost 4 bases and 0 bases respectively, with 9 bases between them. The CDR3 region has the DNA TGTGCCTGGATCGGGGACATGAACACTGAAGCTTTCTTT. It translates to CAWIGDMNTEAFF.

V usage is TRBV15 and J usage is TRBJ2-5, with 11 bases matching TRBD2. CDR1 LNHNV and CDR2 YYDKDF come from the germline V gene (reference sequence). With V trimmed by 3 bases and J by 5 bases, 14 bases remained unmatched. The CDR3 is 18 residues long. The CDR3 sequence is CATSSTSGSFTARETQYF. CDR3 bases: TGTGCCACCAGCAGCACTAGCGGGAGTTTTACAGCCAGGGAGACCCAGTACTTC.

The chain couples TRBV28 to TRBJ2-3, with 10 bases aligning to TRBD1. The ends lost 4 bases at V and 2 bases at J; junction bases unmatched: 6. Germline V gives CDR1 MDHEN, CDR2 SYDVKM. The CDR3 has 16 amino acids. Here the CDR3 reads CASSSLTGGLTDTQYF. The CDR3 DNA reads as TGTGCCAGCAGTTCCTTGACAGGGGGCCTCACAGATACGCAGTATTTT.

This sequence joins TRBV3-1 (or the pseudogene TRBV3-2) and TRBJ2-2; TRBD2 matches at 11 bases. V lost 6 bases, J lost 8 bases, and 5 bases stayed unmatched. CDR1 is LGHDT and CDR2 is YNNKEL in the germline V gene (reference sequence). CDR3 length: 14 amino acids. The CDR3 loop reads CASSTTSGAGELFF. CDR3 bases: TGTGCCAGCAGTACGACTAGCGGGGCTGGGGAGCTGTTTTTT.

This sequence joins TRBV18 and TRBJ2-2; 8 bases map to TRBD1. The V and J ends lost 4 bases and 8 bases, in that order; junction bases with no gene match: 9. The CDR3 contains 15 residues. Germline V lookup: CDR1 KGHSH, CDR2 LQKENI. The CDR3 DNA reads as TGTGCCAGCTCACACGGTGGACAGGGATCGGGGGAGCTGTTTTTT. Residues: CASSHGGQGSGELFF.

The chain is built from TRBV4-1 and TRBJ1-2; 11 bases map to TRBD1. The germline CDR1 and CDR2 sequences are MGHRA and YSYEKL. The length of the CDR3 is 15 residues. The junction had 3 bases not matched to a gene; V was cut back by 2 bases and J by 4 bases. CDR3: CASSQIGQGAYGYTF. CDR3 sequence (DNA): TGCGCCAGCAGCCAAATCGGACAGGGGGCCTATGGCTACACCTTC.

The chain recombines TRBV27 with TRBJ1-1; 10 bases match TRBD1. This CDR3 is built from 16 residues. V gave up 6 bases and J gave up 1 base; unmatched junction bases: 8. Germline V CDR1 and CDR2: MNHEY, SMNVEV (reference sequence). The CDR3 nucleotides are TGTGCCAGCAGAACCGGGACAGGGGTTGAGAACACTGAAGCTTTCTTT. Translating gives CASRTGTGVENTEAFF.

This clone was recorded only once. The V gene is TRBV2, the J gene TRBJ2-7; 7 bases fit TRBD1. Unmatched junction bases numbered 8, after V lost 7 bases and J lost 2 bases. This CDR3 has 14 amino acids. Germline CDR1 and CDR2: SNHLY and FYNNEI. The CDR3 is CASTTQGITYEQYF. CDR3 sequence (DNA): TGTGCCAGCACTACACAGGGGATAACCTACGAGCAGTACTTC.

This chain connects TRBV11-2 to TRBJ2-1; D is uncertain. Germline values: CDR1 SGHAT, CDR2 FQNNGV. The CDR3 length is 15 residues. Trimming removed 3 bases at V and 0 bases at J, with 9 bases between. The CDR3 sequence is CASSFSPSSYNEQFF. DNA of the CDR3: TGTGCCAGCAGCTTTTCCCCGAGCTCCTACAATGAGCAGTTCTTC. Based on the CDR3 plus reference TRBV11-2 and TRBJ2-1, the full variable domain is EAGVAQSPRYKIIEKRQSVAFWCNPISGHATLYWYQQILGQGPKLLIQFQNNGVVDDSQLPKDRFSAERLKGVDSTLKIQPAKLEDSAVYLCASSFSPSSYNEQFFGPGTRLTVL.

This rearrangement joins TRBV4-1 to TRBJ2-5, with 10 bases lining up with TRBD2. Germline values: CDR1 MGHRA, CDR2 YSYEKL. This CDR3 contains 17 residues. V dropped 5 bases and J dropped 2; count of bases not matched to a gene: 11. The CDR3 sequence is CASSYDGSGGRQETQYF. In DNA form, the CDR3 reads TGCGCCAGCAGCTACGACGGTAGCGGGGGGCGTCAAGAGACCCAGTACTTC.

This clone was recorded only once. The chain couples TRBV11-2 to TRBJ1-3; maybe TRBD1 (5 bases). The ends were cut back, 3 bases at V and 0 bases at J, with 12 bases in the middle. Per germline, CDR1 SGHAT and CDR2 FQNNGV. The CDR3 length is 16 residues. CDR3 loop: CASSLNPGGSGNTIYF. The CDR3 region has the DNA TGTGCCAGCAGCTTGAATCCGGGGGGCTCTGGAAACACCATATATTTT. Complete variable domain (other parts from reference TRBV11-2 and TRBJ1-3): EAGVAQSPRYKIIEKRQSVAFWCNPISGHATLYWYQQILGQGPKLLIQFQNNGVVDDSQLPKDRFSAERLKGVDSTLKIQPAKLEDSAVYLCASSLNPGGSGNTIYFGEGSWLTVV.